What follows are 12 T cell receptor beta chains derived from one specimen sequenced in a study of PD-1 blockade in mismatch repair-deficient tumors (dated by TCRdb to 2016 to 2017). Library preparation used the immunoSEQ multiplex PCR assay. Sourced from immuneACCESS, this table was stored by TCRdb with only in-frame sequences that have V and J called. A share of the clones is absent; for the studies checked, an unresolved V gene accounts for under half, and the remainder has no known explanation. Recorded for this sample are approximately 120,000 clones; 85% to 90% of them occurred a single time. Roughly 14% of the sample is in the top ten clones. Here the sequenced sample was peripheral blood, taken 44 weeks after starting pembrolizumab. These receptors were taken from an adult with mismatch repair-deficient cancer.

The chain uses TRBV21-1 and TRBJ1-2. TRBV21-1 is listed as a pseudogene. The CDR3 totals 15 residues. The CDR3 sequence is CASSKAGRWNYGYTF. CDR3 nucleotide sequence: TGTGCCAGCAGCAAAGCTGGCCGGTGGAACTATGGCTACACCTTC.

The CDR3 nucleotides read TGTGCCAGCAGCTTAGTAGCGGCGGGTTCCTACGAGCAGTACTTC. It yields the protein CASSLVAAGSYEQYF. The chain employs TRBV11-3 and TRBJ2-7, with a possible D match to TRBD2 (6 bases). The CDR3 length is 15 residues. The V gene's germline CDR1 is SGHNT and CDR2 YENEEA. V was pared by 1 base and J by 1 base, with 11 bases between.

This chain links TRBV11-3 with TRBJ2-5; D call uncertain. The CDR3 consists of 13 residues. Per germline, CDR1 SGHNT and CDR2 YENEEA. Trimming stripped 4 bases from V and 5 bases from J, with 11 bases between. CDR3 DNA: TGTGCCAGCAGCTCTACCTGGTGGGAGACCCAGTACTTC. This sequence encodes CASSSTWWETQYF.

The V gene is TRBV7-9, the J gene TRBJ2-1, with 7 bases lining up with TRBD2. CDR1 is SEHNR, CDR2 FQNEAQ, per germline (reference sequence). This CDR3 has 17 residues. Losses at the gene ends were 0 bases for V and 2 bases for J; bases not matched to a gene: 7. The CDR3 sequence is CASSLAGGRGTYNEQFF. The CDR3 nucleotides are TGTGCCAGCAGCTTAGCAGGAGGGAGGGGCACCTACAATGAGCAGTTCTTC.

The J gene is TRBJ2-7, the V gene TRBV9; a possible D gene is TRBD1 (6 bases). The CDR3 is 14 residues long. Germline values: CDR1 SGDLS, CDR2 YYNGEE. V gave up 4 bases and J gave up 7 bases, with 18 bases separating them. The CDR3 loop is CASSPRGGGGEQYF. The CDR3, as DNA: TGTGCCAGCAGCCCCAGAGGTGGGGGCGGGGAGCAGTACTTC.

V usage is TRBV5-1 and J usage is TRBJ2-3, with a weak D call TRBD1 (6 bases). Germline loops: CDR1 SGHRS, CDR2 YFSETQ. There are 13 residues in the CDR3. Trimming took off 4 bases at V and 2 bases at J, with 8 bases between the two ends. The CDR3 DNA is TGCGCCAGCAGCCCAGGGGTCACAGATACGCAGTATTTT. Its protein is CASSPGVTDTQYF.

Details on this clone: The same CDR3 also results from other DNA sequences found in this sample. The rearrangement joins TRBV11-3 to TRBJ2-2, with unresolved D. This CDR3 has 12 amino acids. V was cut by 3 bases and J by 5 bases, with 4 bases left in between. The germline gives CDR1 SGHNT, CDR2 YENEEA. The DNA for the CDR3 is TGTGCCAGCAGCTTTTCAACCGGGGAGCTGTTTTTT. Its protein product is CASSFSTGELFF.

The V and J genes are TRBV13 and TRBJ2-2, with D perhaps matching TRBD1 (5 bases). The V end was cut by 1 base, the J end by 5 bases, with 14 bases between. The CDR3 covers 16 residues. Germline V gives CDR1 PRHDT, CDR2 FYEKMQ (reference sequence). CDR3 in amino acids: CASSLAPGLSTGELFF. CDR3 DNA sequence: TGTGCCAGCAGCTTAGCTCCAGGGTTGAGTACCGGGGAGCTGTTTTTT.

In its sample, this clone was seen a few times. This chain links TRBV4-1 with TRBJ2-7; TRBD2 matches at 14 bases. Germline loops: CDR1 MGHRA, CDR2 YSYEKL. The CDR3 contains 16 residues. V shed 1 base, J shed 4 bases, and the junction held 3 bases outside the gene matches. CDR3: CASSQGLAGGIYEQYF. Written as DNA, the CDR3 is TGCGCCAGCAGCCAAGGACTAGCGGGAGGGATATACGAGCAGTACTTC.

V usage is TRBV27 and J usage is TRBJ2-1; 9 bases fit TRBD2. Germline CDR1 is MNHEY and CDR2 is SMNVEV (reference sequence). This CDR3 region has 15 residues. V shed 5 bases, J shed 5 bases, and the junction held 7 bases outside the gene matches. CDR3: CASSDGTSSDNEQFF. Here the CDR3 DNA reads TGTGCCAGCAGTGACGGGACTAGCAGTGACAATGAGCAGTTCTTC.

The V call is TRBV6-5, the J call TRBJ2-2, with 7 bases matching TRBD1. The germline V gene encodes CDR1 MNHEY and CDR2 SVGAGI. Unmatched junction bases numbered 5, after V lost 5 bases and J lost 2 bases. The CDR3 covers 15 residues. CDR3 DNA sequence: TGTGCCAGCAGTCAAAACAGGGGAAACACCGGGGAGCTGTTTTTT. Protein: CASSQNRGNTGELFF.

The V gene is TRBV4-3, the J gene TRBJ2-3; 14 nucleotides match TRBD2. Germline lookup yields CDR1 LGHNA and CDR2 YSLEER. The V gene end was trimmed by 3 bases and the J gene end by 5 bases; junction bases not matched to a gene: 7. This CDR3 spans 17 amino acids. CDR3 loop: CASSQTPGLAGVDTQYF. The CDR3 region has the DNA TGCGCCAGCAGCCAGACCCCGGGACTAGCGGGAGTAGATACGCAGTATTTT.